This is a list of T cell receptor beta chains from one sample in a study of T cell repertoires in cytomegalovirus infection. TCRdb used MiXCR to reprocess the reads, holding one entry per CDR3 protein. The sample contains approximately 270,000 distinct CDR3 sequences, roughly a fifth of which appear only once. No antigens are known for them. Sequenced here: cultured PBMCs, sampled from culture after CMV antigen stimulation. The receptor set was obtained from a human donor in good health (CMV status not recorded). Some clones in this sample may be carry-over from other donors' samples. Each CDR3 is given with its conserved first and last residue. D genes are given only for firm matches. Clone size is given for some rows only: seen once, a few or many times, or a class if the clone is expanded.

D	size	V	J	CDR3	DNA
-	-	TRBV28	TRBJ2-2	CASNPPGDTGELFF	TGTGCCAGCAACCCACCCGGGGACACCGGGGAGCTGTTTTTT
-	many	TRBV4-2	TRBJ1-6	CASSQEGGGDSPLHF	TGTGCCAGCAGCCAAGAAGGCGGAGGGGATTCACCCCTCCACTTT
-	many	TRBV12-3/TRBV12-4	TRBJ2-1	CASSFTAGGYEQFF	TGTGCCAGCAGTTTCACCGCCGGGGGTTATGAGCAGTTCTTC
-	-	TRBV7-2	TRBJ2-5	CASSPTGLETQYF	TGTGCCAGCAGCCCTACAGGGTTGGAGACCCAGTACTTC
TRBD2	few	TRBV6-1	TRBJ2-3	CATKREGLSDTQYF	TGTGCCACCAAGCGGGAGGGCCTTTCAGATACGCAGTATTTT
-	many	TRBV7-2	TRBJ2-3	CASSSDGNEDTQYF	TGTGCCAGCAGCTCTGACGGGAATGAAGATACGCAGTATTTT
-	few	TRBV28	TRBJ1-5	CASSSTEYNQPQHF	TGTGCCAGCAGTTCGACAGAATACAATCAGCCCCAGCATTTT
TRBD2	-	TRBV6-5	TRBJ2-1	CASSKSGSYNEQFF	TGTGCCAGCAGCAAAAGCGGGAGCTACAATGAGCAGTTCTTC
TRBD1	-	TRBV10-3	TRBJ1-2	CAISASGQDYGYTF	TGTGCCATCAGCGCCTCGGGACAGGACTATGGCTACACCTTC
-	-	TRBV28	TRBJ2-2	CASSFYIATGQGQPTGELFF	TGTGCCAGCAGTTTCTATATTGCGACCGGGCAGGGGCAACCCACCGGGGAGCTGTTTTTT
TRBD2	many	TRBV7-2	TRBJ2-7	CASTRTSGGFQGEQYF	TGTGCCAGCACCCGGACTAGCGGGGGCTTCCAGGGCGAGCAGTACTTC
TRBD2	many	TRBV25-1	TRBJ2-3	CASSPTGGSDTQYF	TGTGCCAGCAGCCCTACGGGAGGGTCGGATACGCAGTATTTT
-	many	TRBV29-1	TRBJ1-1	CSVWTVNTEAFF	TGCAGCGTATGGACAGTGAACACTGAAGCTTTCTTT
-	few	TRBV15	TRBJ1-1	CATSPTGRIEAFF	TGTGCCACCAGCCCGACAGGCCGGATTGAAGCTTTCTTT
-	-	TRBV5-4	TRBJ2-3	CASSSAGVITDTQYF	TGTGCCAGCAGTTCGGCGGGCGTTATTACAGATACGCAGTATTTT
TRBD1	few	TRBV19	TRBJ2-5	CASALKTGGIGTQYF	TGTGCCAGTGCTCTTAAGACAGGGGGCATCGGGACCCAGTACTTC
TRBD2	-	TRBV3-1	TRBJ2-1	CASSSEGLGTEYNEQFF	TGTGCCAGCAGCAGTGAGGGACTAGGGACCGAATACAATGAGCAGTTCTTC
-	many	TRBV7-9	TRBJ2-6	CASSAGGRGANVLTF	TGTGCCAGCAGCGCTGGGGGCCGTGGGGCCAACGTCCTGACTTTC
-	few	TRBV5-4	TRBJ2-3	CASSLGLGPDTQYF	TGTGCCAGCAGCTTGGGCTTGGGGCCAGATACGCAGTATTTT
-	few	TRBV7-3	TRBJ1-2	CASSLNSELYGYTF	TGTGCCAGCAGCTTAAACTCAGAATTGTATGGCTACACCTTC
-	-	TRBV7-2	TRBJ2-5	CASSLLTEETQYF	TGTGCCAGTAGCTTATTGACAGAAGAGACCCAGTACTTC
TRBD1	many	TRBV6-1	TRBJ1-2	CASIGTETYGYTF	TGTGCCAGCATCGGGACAGAAACATATGGCTACACCTTC
TRBD2	-	TRBV7-3	TRBJ2-5	CASSPLPGTAGEETQYF	TGTGCCAGCAGCCCGCTCCCTGGTACAGCGGGAGAAGAGACCCAGTACTTC
TRBD1	medium-sized	TRBV7-2	TRBJ1-4	CASSLVGGGEKLFF	TGTGCCAGCAGCTTGGTAGGGGGCGGTGAAAAACTGTTTTTT
-	-	TRBV5-6	TRBJ1-2	CASSLGGEAYGYTF	TGTGCCAGCAGCTTGGGAGGGGAGGCCTATGGCTACACCTTC
-	many	TRBV25-1	TRBJ2-5	CASSDFQVPSFQYF	TGTGCCAGCAGTGATTTTCAGGTCCCATCTTTCCAGTACTTC
-	-	TRBV4-3	TRBJ2-4	CASSQERQTGQGPKNIQYF	TGCGCCAGCAGCCAAGAAAGGCAGACGGGCCAGGGGCCCAAAAACATTCAGTACTTC
-	few	TRBV7-9	TRBJ1-3	CASSSNRGDTIYF	TGTGCCAGCAGCTCCAATCGGGGGGACACCATATATTTT
-	many	TRBV19	TRBJ2-2	CASSKGQRNTGELFF	TGTGCCAGTAGTAAGGGACAACGGAACACCGGGGAGCTGTTTTTT
-	few	TRBV11-2	TRBJ2-2	CASSLAGDNVGELFF	TGTGCCAGCAGCTTAGCCGGAGATAATGTCGGGGAGCTGTTTTTT
TRBD2	-	TRBV24-1	TRBJ2-1	CATSSAGISYNEQFF	TGTGCCACCAGTTCAGCGGGGATATCCTACAATGAGCAGTTCTTC
TRBD2	-	TRBV20-1	TRBJ2-7	CSASGGGASGRPIPYEQYF	TGCAGTGCTAGTGGGGGAGGGGCTAGCGGGAGGCCGATTCCCTACGAGCAGTACTTC
-	few	TRBV6-5	TRBJ2-3	CASSYGNGPETQYF	TGTGCCAGCAGTTACGGGAACGGTCCGGAGACGCAGTATTTT
TRBD2	many	TRBV6-2/TRBV6-3	TRBJ2-1	CASSYVLAGYNEQFF	TGTGCCAGCAGTTACGTGCTAGCGGGATACAATGAGCAGTTCTTC
-	few	TRBV28	TRBJ1-2	CASSFPPGQGYTF	TGTGCCAGCAGTTTTCCCCCAGGGCAGGGCTACACCTTC
-	few	TRBV11-3	TRBJ2-2	CASRTTGELFF	TGTGCCAGCAGAACTACCGGGGAGCTGTTTTTT
-	few	TRBV20-1	TRBJ2-3	CSARGWGTDTQYF	TGCAGTGCTAGAGGGTGGGGCACAGATACGCAGTATTTT
-	-	TRBV12-3/TRBV12-4	TRBJ1-2	CASSPGTVGYTF	TGTGCCAGCAGTCCCGGGACGGTTGGCTACACCTTC
-	few	TRBV6-2/TRBV6-3	TRBJ1-5	CASSYPGTQQPQHF	TGTGCCAGCAGTTACCCAGGGACACAACAGCCCCAGCATTTT
TRBD2	-	TRBV7-2	TRBJ2-5	CASSLDSGRGATQYF	TGTGCCAGCAGCTTAGATAGCGGGAGGGGAGCGACCCAGTACTTC
-	-	TRBV7-9	TRBJ2-3	CASSQTSRDTQYF	TGTGCCAGCAGCCAGACTAGTCGGGATACGCAGTATTTT
-	-	TRBV9	TRBJ1-1	CASSVGIRAGTEAFF	TGTGCCAGCAGCGTAGGCATCCGGGCCGGGACTGAAGCTTTCTTT
-	few	TRBV20-1	TRBJ2-5	CSARDIREIPTRETQYF	TGCAGTGCTAGAGATATCCGGGAAATACCGACCAGGGAGACCCAGTACTTC
TRBD2	few	TRBV7-9	TRBJ2-1	CASSRDYLEQFF	TGTGCCAGCAGCCGGGACTATCTTGAGCAGTTCTTC
TRBD1	few	TRBV6-1	TRBJ1-5	CASSGTGKGSNQPQHF	TGTGCCAGCAGTGGGACAGGTAAAGGGAGCAATCAGCCCCAGCATTTT
-	-	TRBV6-6	TRBJ1-1	CAIKGSLGEAFF	TGTGCCATCAAGGGCTCCTTAGGAGAAGCTTTCTTT
-	-	TRBV12-3/TRBV12-4	TRBJ1-3	CASNAASLSGNTIYF	TGTGCCAGCAACGCAGCATCCCTTTCTGGAAACACCATATATTTT
-	-	TRBV30	TRBJ2-1	CAWSTMDNEQFF	TGTGCCTGGAGTACAATGGACAATGAGCAGTTCTTC
TRBD2	-	TRBV6-1	TRBJ2-1	CASLPSGRSYNEQFF	TGTGCCAGCCTTCCCAGCGGGAGGTCCTACAATGAGCAGTTCTTC
TRBD1	few	TRBV20-1	TRBJ2-5	CSAGQGLWETQYF	TGCAGTGCTGGACAGGGGTTATGGGAGACCCAGTACTTC
-	-	TRBV4-3	TRBJ1-1	CASSQEGNRNTEAFF	TGCGCCAGCAGCCAAGAAGGGAACAGAAACACTGAAGCTTTCTTT
-	-	TRBV4-1	TRBJ1-1	CASSPGDLNTEAFF	TGCGCCAGCAGCCCAGGGGACCTGAACACTGAAGCTTTCTTT
-	many	TRBV11-3	TRBJ1-3	CASSFTFYGNTIYF	TGTGCCAGCAGCTTTACTTTTTATGGAAACACCATATATTTT
-	-	TRBV7-9	TRBJ1-1	CASSPSGRGRMNTEAFF	TGTGCCAGCAGCCCATCAGGGAGGGGTCGTATGAACACTGAAGCTTTCTTT